This T cell receptor (beta chain) was recovered during a study of tumor and adjacent non-tumor tissue in lung cancer. Per the germline V gene, CDR1 is LGHNA and CDR2 is YSLEER. This CDR3 has 16 amino acids. RNA was extracted from bulk tissue without any cell sorting. Three rounds of nested PCR, following a modified ARM-PCR protocol, produced the TCRbeta library. Each CDR3 protein is one row after TCRdb ran MiXCR on the multiplex PCR reads. The sample has about 110,000 distinct CDR3 sequences, approximately 84% seen once. The chain carries TRBV4-3 and TRBJ2-5; possible D gene TRBD2, 6 bases. This clonotype was sampled from a man aged 65 to 85 with non-small cell lung cancer. The source material was lung tumor tissue. The CDR3 bases are TGCGACATCAGCCAAGCCGGAGGGGTGGAACAAGAGACCCAGTACTTC. Encoded protein: CDISQAGGVEQETQYF.